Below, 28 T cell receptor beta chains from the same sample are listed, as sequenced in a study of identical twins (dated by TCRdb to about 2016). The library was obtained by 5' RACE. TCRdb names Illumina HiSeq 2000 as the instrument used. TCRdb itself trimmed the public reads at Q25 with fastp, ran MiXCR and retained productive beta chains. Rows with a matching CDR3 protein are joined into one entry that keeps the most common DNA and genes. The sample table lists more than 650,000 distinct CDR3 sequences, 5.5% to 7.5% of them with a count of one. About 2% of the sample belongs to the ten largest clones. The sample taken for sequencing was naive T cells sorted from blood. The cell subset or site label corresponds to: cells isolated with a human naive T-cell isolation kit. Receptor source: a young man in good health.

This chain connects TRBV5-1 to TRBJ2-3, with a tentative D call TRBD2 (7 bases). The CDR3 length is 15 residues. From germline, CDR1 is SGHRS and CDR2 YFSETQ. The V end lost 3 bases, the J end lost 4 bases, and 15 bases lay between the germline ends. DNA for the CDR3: TGCGCCAGCAGCTCATGGGGGGGCTCGGCAGATACGCAGTATTTT. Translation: CASSSWGGSADTQYF.

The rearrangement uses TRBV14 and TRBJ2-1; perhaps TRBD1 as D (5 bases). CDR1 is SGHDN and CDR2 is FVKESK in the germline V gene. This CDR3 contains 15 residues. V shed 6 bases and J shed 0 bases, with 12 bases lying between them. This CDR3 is CASRGHLDSYNEQFF. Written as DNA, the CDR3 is TGTGCCAGCAGAGGACACCTGGACTCCTACAATGAGCAGTTCTTC.

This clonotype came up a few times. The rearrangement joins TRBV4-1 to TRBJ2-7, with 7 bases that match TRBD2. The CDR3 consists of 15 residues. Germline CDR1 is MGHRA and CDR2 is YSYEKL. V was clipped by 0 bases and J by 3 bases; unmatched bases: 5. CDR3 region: CASSQDFGGNYEQYV. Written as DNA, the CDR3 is TGCGCCAGCAGCCAAGATTTCGGGGGGAACTACGAGCAGTACGTC.

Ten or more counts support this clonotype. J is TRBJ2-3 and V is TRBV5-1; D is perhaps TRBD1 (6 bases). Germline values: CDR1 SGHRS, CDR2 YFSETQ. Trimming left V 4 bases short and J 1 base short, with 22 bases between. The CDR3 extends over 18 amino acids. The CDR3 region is CASSLKVMTGLGTDTQYF. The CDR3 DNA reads TGCGCCAGCAGCCTGAAAGTTATGACAGGTTTGGGCACAGATACGCAGTATTTT.

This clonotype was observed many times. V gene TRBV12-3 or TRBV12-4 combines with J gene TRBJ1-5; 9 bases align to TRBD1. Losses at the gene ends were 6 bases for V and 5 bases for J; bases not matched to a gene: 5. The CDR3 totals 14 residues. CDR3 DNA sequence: TGTGCCAGCAGCCGAGACAGGGGGGATCAGCCCCAGCATTTT. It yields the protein CASSRDRGDQPQHF.

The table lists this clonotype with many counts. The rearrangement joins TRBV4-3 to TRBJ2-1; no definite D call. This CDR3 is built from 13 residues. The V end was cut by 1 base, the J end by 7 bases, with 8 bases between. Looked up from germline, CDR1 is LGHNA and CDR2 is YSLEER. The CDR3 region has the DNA TGCGCCAGCAGCCAAGTTTTGGGGAATGAGCAGTTCTTC. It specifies CASSQVLGNEQFF.

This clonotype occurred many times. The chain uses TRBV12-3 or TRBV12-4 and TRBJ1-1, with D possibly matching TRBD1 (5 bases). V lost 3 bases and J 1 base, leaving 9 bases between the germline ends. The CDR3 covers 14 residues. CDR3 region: CASSFRGGNTEAFF. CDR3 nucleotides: TGTGCCAGCAGTTTTCGGGGGGGGAACACTGAAGCTTTCTTT.

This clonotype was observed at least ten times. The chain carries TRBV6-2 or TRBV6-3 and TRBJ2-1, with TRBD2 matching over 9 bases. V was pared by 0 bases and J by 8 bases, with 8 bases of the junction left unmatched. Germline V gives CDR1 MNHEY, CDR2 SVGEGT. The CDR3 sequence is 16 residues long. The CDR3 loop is CASSYSLLAGEYEQFF. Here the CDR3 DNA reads TGTGCCAGCAGTTACTCGTTGTTAGCGGGAGAATATGAGCAGTTCTTC.

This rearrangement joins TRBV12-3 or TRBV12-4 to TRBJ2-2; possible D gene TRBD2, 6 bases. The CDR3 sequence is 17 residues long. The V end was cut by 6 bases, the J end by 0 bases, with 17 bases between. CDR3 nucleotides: TGTGCCAGCAGGCTCCGGCGGGGCGGGCCGAACACCGGGGAGCTGTTTTTT. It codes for CASRLRRGGPNTGELFF.

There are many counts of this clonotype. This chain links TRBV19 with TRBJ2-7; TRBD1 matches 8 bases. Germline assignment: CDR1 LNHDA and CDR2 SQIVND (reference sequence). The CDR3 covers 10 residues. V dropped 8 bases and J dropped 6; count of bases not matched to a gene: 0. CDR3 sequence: CASGQGEQYF. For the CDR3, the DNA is TGTGCCAGTGGACAGGGCGAGCAGTACTTC.

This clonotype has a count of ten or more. The CDR3 region has the DNA TGTGCCAGCAGCGTAACCGGGACAGGCACCGGGGAGCTGTTTTTT. This translates into CASSVTGTGTGELFF. This sequence joins TRBV9 and TRBJ2-2; 8 bases fit TRBD1. The germline CDR1 and CDR2 sequences are SGDLS and YYNGEE. V was clipped by 1 base and J by 4 bases; unmatched bases: 3. The CDR3 contains 15 residues.

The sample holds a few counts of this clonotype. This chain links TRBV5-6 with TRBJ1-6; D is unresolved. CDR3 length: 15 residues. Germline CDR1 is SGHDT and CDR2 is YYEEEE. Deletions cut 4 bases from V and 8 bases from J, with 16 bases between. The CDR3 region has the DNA TGTGCCAGCAGCGGACTTGGCGGTTTAGATTCACCCCTCCACTTT. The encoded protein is CASSGLGGLDSPLHF.

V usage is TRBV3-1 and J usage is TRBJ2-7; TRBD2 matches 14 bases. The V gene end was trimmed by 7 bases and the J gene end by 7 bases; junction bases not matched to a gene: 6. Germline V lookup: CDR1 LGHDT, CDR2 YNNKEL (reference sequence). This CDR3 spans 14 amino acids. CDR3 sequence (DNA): TGTGCCAGCAAACCGGGACTAGCGGGAGAAGAGCAGTACGTC. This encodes CASKPGLAGEEQYV.

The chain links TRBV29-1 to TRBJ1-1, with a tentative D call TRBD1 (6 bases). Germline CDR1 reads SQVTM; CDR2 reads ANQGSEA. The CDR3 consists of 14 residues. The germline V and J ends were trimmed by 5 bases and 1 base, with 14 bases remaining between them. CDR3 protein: CSVYAGDGNTEAFF. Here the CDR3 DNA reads TGCAGCGTTTACGCAGGGGATGGGAACACTGAAGCTTTCTTT.

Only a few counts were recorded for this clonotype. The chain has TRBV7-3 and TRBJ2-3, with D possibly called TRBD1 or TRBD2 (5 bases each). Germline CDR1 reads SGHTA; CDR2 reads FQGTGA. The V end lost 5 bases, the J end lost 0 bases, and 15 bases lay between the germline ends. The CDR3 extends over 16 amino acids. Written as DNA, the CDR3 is TGTGCCAGCAGCCCATCGGGGCAGAAAAGCACAGATACGCAGTATTTT. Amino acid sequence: CASSPSGQKSTDTQYF.

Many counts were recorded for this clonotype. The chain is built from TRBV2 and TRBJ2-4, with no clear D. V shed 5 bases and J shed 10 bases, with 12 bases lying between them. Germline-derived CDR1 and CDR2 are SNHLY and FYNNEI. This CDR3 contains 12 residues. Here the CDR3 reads CASSPLGPIQYF. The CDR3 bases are TGTGCCAGCAGTCCCCTTGGACCGATTCAGTACTTC.

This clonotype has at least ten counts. The CDR3 here is CSVDLASGRVEQFF. In nucleotides, the CDR3 is TGCAGCGTTGATCTAGCTAGCGGAAGGGTTGAGCAGTTCTTC. The chain joins TRBV29-1 to TRBJ2-1, with 7 bases matching TRBD2. This CDR3 is built from 14 residues. The V gene end was trimmed by 3 bases and the J gene end by 9 bases; junction bases not matched to a gene: 11. The V gene's germline CDR1 is SQVTM and CDR2 ANQGSEA.

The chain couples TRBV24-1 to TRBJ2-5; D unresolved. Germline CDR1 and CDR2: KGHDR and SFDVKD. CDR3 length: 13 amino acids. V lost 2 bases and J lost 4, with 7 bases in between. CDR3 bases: TGTGCCACCAGTGATTCCCCCGGAGAGACCCAGTACTTC. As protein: CATSDSPGETQYF.

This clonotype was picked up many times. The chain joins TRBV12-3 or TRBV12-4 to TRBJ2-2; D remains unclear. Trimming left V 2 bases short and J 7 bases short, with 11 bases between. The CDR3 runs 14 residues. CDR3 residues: CASSLMWVNGELFF. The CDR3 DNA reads TGTGCCAGCAGTTTAATGTGGGTTAACGGGGAGCTGTTTTTT.

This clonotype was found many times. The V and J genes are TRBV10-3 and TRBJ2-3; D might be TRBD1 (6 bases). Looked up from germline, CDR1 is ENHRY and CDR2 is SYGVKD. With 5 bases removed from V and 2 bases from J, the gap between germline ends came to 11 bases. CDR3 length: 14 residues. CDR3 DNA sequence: TGTGCCATCAGTCGGACAGCAAACACAGATACGCAGTATTTT. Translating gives CAISRTANTDTQYF.

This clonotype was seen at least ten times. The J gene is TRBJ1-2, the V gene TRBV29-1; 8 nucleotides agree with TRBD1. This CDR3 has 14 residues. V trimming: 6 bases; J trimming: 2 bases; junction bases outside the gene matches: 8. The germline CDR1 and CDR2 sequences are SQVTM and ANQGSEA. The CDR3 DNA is TGCAGCGTCGCCCCGAGACAGGGGAACTATGGCTACACCTTC. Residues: CSVAPRQGNYGYTF.

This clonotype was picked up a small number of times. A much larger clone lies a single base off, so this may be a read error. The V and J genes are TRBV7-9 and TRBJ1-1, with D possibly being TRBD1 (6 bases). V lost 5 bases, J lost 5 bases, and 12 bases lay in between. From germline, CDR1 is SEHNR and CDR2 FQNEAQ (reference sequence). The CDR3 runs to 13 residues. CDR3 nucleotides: TGTGCCAGCAGCCCGGAGGGGGTAACTGAAGCTTTCTTT. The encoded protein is CASSPEGVTEAFF.

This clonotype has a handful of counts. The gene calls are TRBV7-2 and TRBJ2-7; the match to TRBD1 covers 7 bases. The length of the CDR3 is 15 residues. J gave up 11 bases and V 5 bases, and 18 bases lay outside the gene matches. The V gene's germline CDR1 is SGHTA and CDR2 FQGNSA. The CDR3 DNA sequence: TGTGCCAGCAGCCTAGACATCGGACAGGCCTATGGGGAGTACTTC. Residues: CASSLDIGQAYGEYF.

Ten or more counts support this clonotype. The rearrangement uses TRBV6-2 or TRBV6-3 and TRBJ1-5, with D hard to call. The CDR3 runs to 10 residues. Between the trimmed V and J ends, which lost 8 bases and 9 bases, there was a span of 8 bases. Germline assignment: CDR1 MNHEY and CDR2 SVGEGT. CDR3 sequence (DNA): TGTGCCAGCGGGTCAGGGCCCCAGCATTTT. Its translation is CASGSGPQHF.

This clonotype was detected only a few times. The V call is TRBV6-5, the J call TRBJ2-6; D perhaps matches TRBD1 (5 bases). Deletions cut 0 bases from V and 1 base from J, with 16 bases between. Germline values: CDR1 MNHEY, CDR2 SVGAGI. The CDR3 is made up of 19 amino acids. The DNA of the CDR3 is TGTGCCAGCAGTTACTCGAGTGGACATAGTTTATCTGGGGCCAACGTCCTGACTTTC. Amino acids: CASSYSSGHSLSGANVLTF.

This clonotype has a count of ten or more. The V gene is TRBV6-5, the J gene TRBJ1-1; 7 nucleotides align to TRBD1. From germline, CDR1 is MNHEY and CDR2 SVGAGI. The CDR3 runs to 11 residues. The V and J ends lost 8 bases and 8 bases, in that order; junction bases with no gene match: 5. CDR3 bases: TGTGCCAGCGGCCGGGACAGAGAAGCTTTCTTT. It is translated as CASGRDREAFF.

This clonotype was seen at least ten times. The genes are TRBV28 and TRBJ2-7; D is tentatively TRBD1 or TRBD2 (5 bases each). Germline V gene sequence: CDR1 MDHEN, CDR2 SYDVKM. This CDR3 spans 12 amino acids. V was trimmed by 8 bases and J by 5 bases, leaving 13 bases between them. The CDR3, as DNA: TGTGCCAGCGGGGAAAAGGGACACGAGCAGTACTTC. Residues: CASGEKGHEQYF.

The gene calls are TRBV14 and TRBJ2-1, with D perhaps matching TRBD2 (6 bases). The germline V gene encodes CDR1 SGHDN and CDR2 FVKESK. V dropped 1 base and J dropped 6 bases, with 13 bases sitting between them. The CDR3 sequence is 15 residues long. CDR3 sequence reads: CASSQVPNGGNEQFF. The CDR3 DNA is TGTGCCAGCAGCCAAGTTCCTAACGGGGGCAATGAGCAGTTCTTC.